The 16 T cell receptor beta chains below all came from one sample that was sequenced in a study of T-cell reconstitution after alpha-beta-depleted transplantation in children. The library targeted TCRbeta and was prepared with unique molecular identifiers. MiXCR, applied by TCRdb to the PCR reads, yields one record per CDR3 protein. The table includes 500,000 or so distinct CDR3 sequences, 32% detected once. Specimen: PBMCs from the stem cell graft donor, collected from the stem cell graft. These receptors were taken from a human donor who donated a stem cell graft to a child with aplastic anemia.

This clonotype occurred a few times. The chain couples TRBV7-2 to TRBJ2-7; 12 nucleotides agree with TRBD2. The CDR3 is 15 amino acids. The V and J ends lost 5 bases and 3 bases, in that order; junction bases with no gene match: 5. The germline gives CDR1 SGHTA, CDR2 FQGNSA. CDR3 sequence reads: CASSRRTSGDYEQYV. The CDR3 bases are TGTGCCAGCAGCAGGAGGACTAGCGGGGACTACGAGCAGTACGTC.

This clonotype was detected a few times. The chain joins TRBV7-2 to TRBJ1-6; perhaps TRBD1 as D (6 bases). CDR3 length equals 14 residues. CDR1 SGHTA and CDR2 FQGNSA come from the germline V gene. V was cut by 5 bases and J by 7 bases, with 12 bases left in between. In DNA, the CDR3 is TGTGCCAGCAGCCCACAGGGTTTCAATTCACCCCTCCACTTT. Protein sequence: CASSPQGFNSPLHF.

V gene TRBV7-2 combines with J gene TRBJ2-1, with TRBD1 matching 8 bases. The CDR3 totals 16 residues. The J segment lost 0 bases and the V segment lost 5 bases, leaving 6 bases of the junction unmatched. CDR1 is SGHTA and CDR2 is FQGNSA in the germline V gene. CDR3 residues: CASSPTGGSSYNEQFF. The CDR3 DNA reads TGTGCCAGCAGCCCTACAGGGGGAAGCTCCTACAATGAGCAGTTCTTC.

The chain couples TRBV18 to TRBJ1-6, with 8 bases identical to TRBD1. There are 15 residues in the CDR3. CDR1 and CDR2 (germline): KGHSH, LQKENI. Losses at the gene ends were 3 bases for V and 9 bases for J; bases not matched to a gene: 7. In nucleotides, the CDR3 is TGTGCCAGCTCACCCGGGACAGGTCTTTCTTCACCCCTCCACTTT. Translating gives CASSPGTGLSSPLHF.

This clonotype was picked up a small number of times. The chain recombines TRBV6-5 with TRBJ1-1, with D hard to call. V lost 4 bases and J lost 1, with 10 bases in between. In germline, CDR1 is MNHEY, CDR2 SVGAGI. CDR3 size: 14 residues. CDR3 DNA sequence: TGTGCCAGCAGTTCGGACGTCCGGAACACTGAAGCTTTCTTT. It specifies CASSSDVRNTEAFF.

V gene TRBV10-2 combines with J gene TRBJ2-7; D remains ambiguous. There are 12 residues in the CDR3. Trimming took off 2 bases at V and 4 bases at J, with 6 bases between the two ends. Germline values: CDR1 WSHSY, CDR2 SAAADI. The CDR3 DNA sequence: TGCGCCAGCAGTGAGGAGCCGTACGAGCAGTACTTC. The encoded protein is CASSEEPYEQYF.

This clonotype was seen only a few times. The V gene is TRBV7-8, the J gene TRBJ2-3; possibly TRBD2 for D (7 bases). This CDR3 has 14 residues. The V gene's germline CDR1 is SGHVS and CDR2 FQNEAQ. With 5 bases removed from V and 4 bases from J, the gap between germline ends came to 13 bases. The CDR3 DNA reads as TGTGCCAGCAGCCTAGGGGGGGGCCCAGATACGCAGTATTTT. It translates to CASSLGGGPDTQYF. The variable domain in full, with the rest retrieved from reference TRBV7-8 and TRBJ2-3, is GAGVSQSPRYKVAKRGQDVALRCDPISGHVSLFWYQQALGQGPEFLTYFQNEAQLDKSGLPSDRFFAERPEGSVSTLKIQRTQQEDSAVYLCASSLGGGPDTQYFGPGTRLTVL.

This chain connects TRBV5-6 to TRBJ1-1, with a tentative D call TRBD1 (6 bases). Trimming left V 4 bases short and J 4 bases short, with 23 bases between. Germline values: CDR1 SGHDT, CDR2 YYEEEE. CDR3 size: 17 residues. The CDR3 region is CASSPTSLGTLGTEAFF. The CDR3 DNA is TGTGCCAGCAGCCCAACCTCGTTAGGGACACTCGGCACTGAAGCTTTCTTT.

CDR3 amino acids: CASSGLDGELFF. The CDR3 nucleotides are TGTGCCAGCAGCGGCTTGGACGGGGAGCTGTTTTTT. V usage is TRBV9 and J usage is TRBJ2-2; D remains ambiguous. The CDR3 runs to 12 residues. Trimming took off 3 bases at V and 7 bases at J, with 7 bases between the two ends. Germline V gene lookup returns CDR1 SGDLS and CDR2 YYNGEE.

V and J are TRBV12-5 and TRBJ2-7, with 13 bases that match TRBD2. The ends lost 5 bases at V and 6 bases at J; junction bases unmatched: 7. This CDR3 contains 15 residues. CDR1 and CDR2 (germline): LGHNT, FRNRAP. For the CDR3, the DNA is TGTGCTAGTGGTCTTTGGACTAGCGGGAGCGGCGAGCAGTACGTC. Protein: CASGLWTSGSGEQYV.

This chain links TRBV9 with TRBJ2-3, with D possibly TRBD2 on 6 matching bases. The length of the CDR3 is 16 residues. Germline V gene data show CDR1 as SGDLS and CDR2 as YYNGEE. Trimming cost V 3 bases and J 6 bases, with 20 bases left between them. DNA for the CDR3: TGTGCCAGCAGCGCGACCTCCGGGACTCCAACGGATACGCAGTATTTT. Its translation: CASSATSGTPTDTQYF. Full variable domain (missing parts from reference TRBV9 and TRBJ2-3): DSGVTQTPKHLITATGQRVTLRCSPRSGDLSVYWYQQSLDQGLQFLIQYYNGEERAKGNILERFSAQQFPDLHSELNLSSLELGDSALYFCASSATSGTPTDTQYFGPGTRLTVL.

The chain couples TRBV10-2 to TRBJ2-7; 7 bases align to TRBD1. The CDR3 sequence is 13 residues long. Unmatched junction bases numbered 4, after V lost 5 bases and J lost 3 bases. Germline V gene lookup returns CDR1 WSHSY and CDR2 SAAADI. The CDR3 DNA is TGCGCCAGCAGTATACAGGGGAGCTACGAGCAGTACGTC. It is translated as CASSIQGSYEQYV.

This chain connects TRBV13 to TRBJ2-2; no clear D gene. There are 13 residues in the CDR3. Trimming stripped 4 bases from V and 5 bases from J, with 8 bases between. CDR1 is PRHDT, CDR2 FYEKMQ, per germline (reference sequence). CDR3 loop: CASSSLTTGELFF. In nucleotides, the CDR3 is TGTGCCAGCAGCTCCTTAACGACCGGGGAGCTGTTTTTT. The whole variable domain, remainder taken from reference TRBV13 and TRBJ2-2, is AAGVIQSPRHLIKEKRETATLKCYPIPRHDTVYWYQQGPGQDPQFLISFYEKMQSDKGSIPDRFSAQQFSDYHSELNMSSLELGDSALYFCASSSLTTGELFFGEGSRLTVL.

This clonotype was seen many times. The CDR3 DNA sequence: TGTGCCAGCAGTGGAGGGACCGGGGAGCTGTTTTTT. This codes for CASSGGTGELFF. This chain joins TRBV12-3 or TRBV12-4 and TRBJ2-2; D may be TRBD2 (6 bases). The CDR3 loop spans 12 amino acids. V was shortened by 5 bases and J by 5 bases, with 6 bases between the two germline ends.

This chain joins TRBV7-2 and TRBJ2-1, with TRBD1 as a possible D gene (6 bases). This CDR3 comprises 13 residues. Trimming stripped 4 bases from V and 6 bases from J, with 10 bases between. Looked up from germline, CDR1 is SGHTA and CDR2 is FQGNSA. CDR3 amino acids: CASSSRGINEQFF. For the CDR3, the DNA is TGTGCCAGCAGCTCCAGGGGTATCAATGAGCAGTTCTTC.

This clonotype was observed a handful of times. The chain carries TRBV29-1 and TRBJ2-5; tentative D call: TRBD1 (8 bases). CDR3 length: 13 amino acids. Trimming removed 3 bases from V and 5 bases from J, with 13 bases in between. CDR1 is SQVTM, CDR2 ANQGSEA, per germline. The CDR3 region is CSVDLQGGETQYF. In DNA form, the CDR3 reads TGCAGCGTTGATCTACAGGGGGGGGAGACCCAGTACTTC.